The entry below describes one TCR beta chain. Its cognate antigen is unknown. The germline CDR1 and CDR2 sequences are SEHNR and FQNEAQ (reference sequence). V lost 2 bases and J lost 0; bases outside the gene matches: 7. This CDR3 region has 17 residues. This record comes from a study of response to subunit inactivated influenza vaccine. Study results and caveats: The authors put forward the suggestion that each seasonal influenza vaccination may bring in only a limited number of new T cells.

Each CDR3 protein is one row after TCRdb ran MiXCR on the RT-PCR reads. The table shows about 780,000 distinct CDR3 sequences, with 18% occurring only once. The receptor was isolated from a man over 45 who received an inactivated influenza vaccine. The V gene is TRBV7-9, the J gene TRBJ2-1; 7 nucleotides line up with TRBD2. The sequencing used PBMCs from blood, collected less than 6 days after vaccination. CDR3 residues: CASSLSASGVSYNEQFF. Written as DNA, the CDR3 is TGTGCCAGCAGCTTATCGGCTAGCGGAGTCTCCTACAATGAGCAGTTCTTC.